The present entry profiles one T cell receptor beta chain with its context. The identical CDR3 is also encoded by other nucleotide sequences in the sample. The data derive from a study of shared clonotypes between healthy human individuals. Naive CD8 cells comprised CD45RO-negative, CCR7-positively selected cells, excluding terminally differentiated effector memory CD45RA+ cells. This CDR3 region has 13 residues. The V gene's germline CDR1 is MGHRA and CDR2 YSYEKL. Losses at the gene ends were 4 bases for V and 3 bases for J; bases not matched to a gene: 2. On sorted subsets, replicate PCRs used 200 to 250 ng DNA, or some 28,000 T cell genomes. Here immunoSEQ multiplex PCR was the method, and the copy in TCRdb shows in-frame clones only, minus some. The data contain about 2.1 million clones, just under 95% of them singletons.

Sequencing was performed on naive CD8+ T cells from PBMCs. The source is a young man in good health. Some clones in this sample may be carry-over from other donors' samples. The V call is TRBV4-1, the J call TRBJ2-5; 7 nucleotides agree with TRBD1. CDR3 sequence: CASSLDREETQYF. Written as DNA, the CDR3 is TGCGCCAGCAGCCTAGACAGGGAAGAGACCCAGTACTTC.